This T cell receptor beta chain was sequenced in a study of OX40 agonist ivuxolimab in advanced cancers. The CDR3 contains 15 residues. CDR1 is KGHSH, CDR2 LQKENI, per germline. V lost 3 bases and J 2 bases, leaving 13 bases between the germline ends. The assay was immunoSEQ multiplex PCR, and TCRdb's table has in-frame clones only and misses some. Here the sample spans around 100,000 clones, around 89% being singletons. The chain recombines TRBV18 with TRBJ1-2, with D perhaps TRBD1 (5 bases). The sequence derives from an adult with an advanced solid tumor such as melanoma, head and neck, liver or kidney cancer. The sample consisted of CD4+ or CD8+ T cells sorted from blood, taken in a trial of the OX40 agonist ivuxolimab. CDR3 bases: TGTGCCAGCTCACCGCCAGGGCGAGGAAACTATGGCTACACCTTC. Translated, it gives CASSPPGRGNYGYTF.